Listed below are T cell receptor beta chains from one sample, sequenced in a study of beta chain features in type 1 diabetes. Only in-frame clones appear in the TCRdb table, and some are missing; sequencing was by immunoSEQ multiplex PCR. The table includes about 220,000 clones, approximately 10% detected once. Specimen: central memory CD4+ T cells from blood. The receptors were sampled from a man between 18 and 29 years old in good health. CDR3s include the opening cysteine and the closing phenylalanine or tryptophan.

TRBV5-1	TRBJ1-1	CASSSQGNTEAFF
TRBV5-4	TRBJ2-7	CASSQSRVSHEQYF
TRBV2	TRBJ2-7	CASTPGTGVYEQYF
TRBV7-6	TRBJ2-1	CASSLQPNEQFF
TRBV6-1	TRBJ1-2	CASSEAGPTYGYTF
TRBV28	TRBJ1-2	CASRSGVWWGYTF
TRBV4-2	TRBJ2-3	CASSQDRSDTQYF
TRBV7-9	TRBJ2-1	CASSLFQGNNEQFF
TRBV28	TRBJ2-3	CASRSESTDTQYF
TRBV28	TRBJ2-7	CASSTPGGRVYEQYF
TRBV29-1	TRBJ2-1	CSVEDHREGLGEQFF